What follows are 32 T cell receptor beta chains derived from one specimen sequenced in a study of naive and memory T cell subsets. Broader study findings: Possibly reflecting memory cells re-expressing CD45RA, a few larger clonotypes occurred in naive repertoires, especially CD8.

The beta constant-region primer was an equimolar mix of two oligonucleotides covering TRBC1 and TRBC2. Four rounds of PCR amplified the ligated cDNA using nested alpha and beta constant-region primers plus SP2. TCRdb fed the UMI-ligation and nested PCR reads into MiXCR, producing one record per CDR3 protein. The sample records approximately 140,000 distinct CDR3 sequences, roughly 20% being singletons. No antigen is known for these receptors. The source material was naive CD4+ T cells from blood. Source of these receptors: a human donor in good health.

The CDR3 region is CASSFVAGGLTGELFF. For the CDR3, the DNA is TGTGCCAGCAGTTTCGTCGCGGGAGGTCTCACCGGGGAGCTGTTTTTT. The rearrangement links TRBV6-2 or TRBV6-3 to TRBJ2-2; 8 bases align to TRBD2. This CDR3 is built from 16 residues. Germline-derived CDR1 and CDR2 are MNHEY and SVGEGT. Losses at the gene ends were 4 bases for V and 4 bases for J; bases not matched to a gene: 8.

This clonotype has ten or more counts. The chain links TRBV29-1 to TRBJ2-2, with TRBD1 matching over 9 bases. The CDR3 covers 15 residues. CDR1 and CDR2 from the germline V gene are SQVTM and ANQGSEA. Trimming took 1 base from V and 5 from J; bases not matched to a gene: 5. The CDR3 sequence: CSVEGGTGNTGELFF. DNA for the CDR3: TGCAGCGTTGAAGGTGGGACAGGGAATACCGGGGAGCTGTTTTTT.

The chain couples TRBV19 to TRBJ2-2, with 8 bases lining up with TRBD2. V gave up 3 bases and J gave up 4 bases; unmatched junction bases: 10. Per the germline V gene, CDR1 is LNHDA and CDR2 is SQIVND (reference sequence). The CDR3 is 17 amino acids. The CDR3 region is CASSIFVGLASTGELFF. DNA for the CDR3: TGTGCCAGTAGTATTTTCGTCGGACTAGCTTCCACCGGGGAGCTGTTTTTT.

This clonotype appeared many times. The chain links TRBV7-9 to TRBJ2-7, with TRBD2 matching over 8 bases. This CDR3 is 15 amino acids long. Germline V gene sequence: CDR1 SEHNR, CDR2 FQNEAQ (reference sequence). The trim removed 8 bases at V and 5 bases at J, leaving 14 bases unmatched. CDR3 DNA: TGTGCCAGCCGCCAAAGCGGGAGAAACGGAAACGAGCAGTACTTC. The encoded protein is CASRQSGRNGNEQYF.

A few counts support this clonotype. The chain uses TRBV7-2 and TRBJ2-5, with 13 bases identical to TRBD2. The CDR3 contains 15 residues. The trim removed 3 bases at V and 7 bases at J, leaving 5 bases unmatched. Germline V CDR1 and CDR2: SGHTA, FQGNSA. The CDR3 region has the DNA TGTGCCAGCAGCTTTGGGACTAGCGGGATGGGGACCCAGTACTTC. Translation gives CASSFGTSGMGTQYF.

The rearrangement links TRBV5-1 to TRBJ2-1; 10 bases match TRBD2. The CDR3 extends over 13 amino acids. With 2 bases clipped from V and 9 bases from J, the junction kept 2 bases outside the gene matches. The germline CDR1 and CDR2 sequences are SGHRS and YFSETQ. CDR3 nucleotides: TGCGCCAGCAGCTTTTGGACTAGCGGTGAGCAGTTCTTC. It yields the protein CASSFWTSGEQFF.

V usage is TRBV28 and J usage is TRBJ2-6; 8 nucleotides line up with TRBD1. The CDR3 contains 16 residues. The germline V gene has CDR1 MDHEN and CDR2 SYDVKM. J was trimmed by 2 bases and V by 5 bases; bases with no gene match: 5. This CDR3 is CASSTTDRAGANVLTF. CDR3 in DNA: TGTGCCAGCAGTACCACGGACAGGGCTGGGGCCAACGTCCTGACTTTC.

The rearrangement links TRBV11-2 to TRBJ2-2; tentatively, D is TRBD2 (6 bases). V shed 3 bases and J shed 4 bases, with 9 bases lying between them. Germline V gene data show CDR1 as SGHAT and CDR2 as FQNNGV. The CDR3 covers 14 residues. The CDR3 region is CASSLNSGTGELFF. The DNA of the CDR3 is TGTGCCAGCAGCTTGAATAGCGGCACCGGGGAGCTGTTTTTT.

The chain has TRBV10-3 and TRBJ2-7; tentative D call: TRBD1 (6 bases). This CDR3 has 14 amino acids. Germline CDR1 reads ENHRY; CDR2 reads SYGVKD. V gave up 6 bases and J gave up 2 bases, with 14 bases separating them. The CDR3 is CAIRRDTGAYEQYF. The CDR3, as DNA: TGTGCCATCAGACGGGACACCGGGGCCTACGAGCAGTACTTC.

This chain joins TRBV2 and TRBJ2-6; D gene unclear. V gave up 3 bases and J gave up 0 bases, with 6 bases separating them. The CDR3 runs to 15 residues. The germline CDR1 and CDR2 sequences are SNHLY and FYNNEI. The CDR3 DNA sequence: TGTGCCAGCAGTGAGGTAGACTCTGGGGCCAACGTCCTGACTTTC. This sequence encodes CASSEVDSGANVLTF.

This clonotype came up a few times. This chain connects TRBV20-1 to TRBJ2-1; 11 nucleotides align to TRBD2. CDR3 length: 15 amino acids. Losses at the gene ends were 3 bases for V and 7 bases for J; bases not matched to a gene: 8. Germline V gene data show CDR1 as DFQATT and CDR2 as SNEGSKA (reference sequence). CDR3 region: CSARGSGREGNEQFF. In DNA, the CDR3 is TGCAGTGCTAGGGGTAGCGGGAGGGAAGGTAATGAGCAGTTCTTC.

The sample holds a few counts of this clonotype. The CDR3 nucleotides are TGTGCCAGCAGGGACGCCCCCGGGACACGTTCACCCCTCCACTTT. Its protein product is CASRDAPGTRSPLHF. This chain uses TRBV27 with TRBJ1-6; perhaps TRBD1 as D (6 bases). Deletions cut 6 bases from V and 9 bases from J, with 18 bases between. This CDR3 comprises 15 residues. Germline CDR1 and CDR2: MNHEY and SMNVEV (reference sequence).

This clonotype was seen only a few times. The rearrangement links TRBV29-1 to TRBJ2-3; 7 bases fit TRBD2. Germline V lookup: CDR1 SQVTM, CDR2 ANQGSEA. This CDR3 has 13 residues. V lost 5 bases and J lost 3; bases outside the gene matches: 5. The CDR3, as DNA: TGCAGCGTTCGGGGGGTTATAACAGATACGCAGTATTTT. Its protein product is CSVRGVITDTQYF.

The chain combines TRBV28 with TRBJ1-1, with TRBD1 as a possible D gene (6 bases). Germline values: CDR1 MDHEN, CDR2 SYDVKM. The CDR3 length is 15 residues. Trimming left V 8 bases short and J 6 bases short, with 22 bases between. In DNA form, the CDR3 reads TGTGCCAGCGGTGACGGGGGGCGAGCGACGTCTGAAGCTTTCTTT. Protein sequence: CASGDGGRATSEAFF.

The CDR3 spells CASSPGTGGAGQYF. CDR3 bases: TGTGCCAGCAGTCCTGGGACAGGGGGCGCAGGGCAGTACTTC. This sequence joins TRBV6-6 and TRBJ2-7; 12 nucleotides align to TRBD1. The V gene's germline CDR1 is MNHNY and CDR2 SVGAGI (reference sequence). The CDR3 runs to 14 residues. J lost 9 bases, V lost 5 bases, and 8 bases had no gene match.

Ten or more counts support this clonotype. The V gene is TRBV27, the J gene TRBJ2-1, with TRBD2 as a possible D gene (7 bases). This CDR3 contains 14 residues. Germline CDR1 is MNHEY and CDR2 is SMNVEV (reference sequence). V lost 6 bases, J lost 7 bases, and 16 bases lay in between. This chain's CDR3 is CASRGAGVKNEQFF. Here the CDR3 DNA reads TGTGCCAGCAGGGGGGCGGGAGTCAAAAATGAGCAGTTCTTC.

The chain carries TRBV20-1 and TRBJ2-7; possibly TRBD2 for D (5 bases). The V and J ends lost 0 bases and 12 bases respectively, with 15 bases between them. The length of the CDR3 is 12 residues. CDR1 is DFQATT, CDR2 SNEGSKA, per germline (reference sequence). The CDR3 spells CSARDYWEKGYF. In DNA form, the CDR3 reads TGCAGTGCTAGAGATTACTGGGAGAAGGGGTACTTC.

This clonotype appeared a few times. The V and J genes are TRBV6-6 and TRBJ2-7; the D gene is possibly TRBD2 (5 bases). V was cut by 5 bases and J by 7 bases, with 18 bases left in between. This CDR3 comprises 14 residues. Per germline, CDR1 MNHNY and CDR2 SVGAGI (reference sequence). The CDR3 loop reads CASSPRGGVGEQYF. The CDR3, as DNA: TGTGCCAGCAGTCCCCGGGGTGGGGTTGGGGAGCAGTACTTC.

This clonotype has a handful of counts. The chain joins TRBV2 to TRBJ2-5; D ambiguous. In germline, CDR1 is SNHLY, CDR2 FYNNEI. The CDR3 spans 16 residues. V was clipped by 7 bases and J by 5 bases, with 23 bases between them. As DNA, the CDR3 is TGTGCCAGCAAGACCCCCATGGTTGGATATAGGGAGACCCAGTACTTC. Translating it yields CASKTPMVGYRETQYF.

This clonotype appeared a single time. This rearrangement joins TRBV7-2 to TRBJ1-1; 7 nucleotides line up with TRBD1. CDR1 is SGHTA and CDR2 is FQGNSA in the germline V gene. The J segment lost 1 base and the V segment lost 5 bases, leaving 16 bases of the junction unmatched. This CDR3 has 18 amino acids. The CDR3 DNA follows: TGTGCCAGCAGCCGAATTGAGGGGGCTTGGAGGAGGAACACTGAAGCTTTCTTT. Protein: CASSRIEGAWRRNTEAFF. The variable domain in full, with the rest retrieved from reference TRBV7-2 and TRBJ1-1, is GAGVSQSPSNKVTEKGKDVELRCDPISGHTALYWYRQSLGQGLEFLIYFQGNSAPDKSGLPSDRFSAERTGGSVSTLTIQRTQQEDSAVYLCASSRIEGAWRRNTEAFFGQGTRLTVV.

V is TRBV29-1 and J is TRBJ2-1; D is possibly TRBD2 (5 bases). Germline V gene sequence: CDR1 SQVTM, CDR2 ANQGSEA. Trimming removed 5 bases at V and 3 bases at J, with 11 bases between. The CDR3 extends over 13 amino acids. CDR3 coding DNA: TGCAGCGTTCGGGGTCAGGTCTACAATGAGCAGTTCTTC. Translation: CSVRGQVYNEQFF.

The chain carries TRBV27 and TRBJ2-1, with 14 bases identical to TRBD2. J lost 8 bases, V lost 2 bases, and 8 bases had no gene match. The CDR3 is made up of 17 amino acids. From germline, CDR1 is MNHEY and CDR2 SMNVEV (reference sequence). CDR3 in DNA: TGTGCCAGCAGTTTAAAGACTAGCGGGAGGGCCAGGGATGAGCAGTTCTTC. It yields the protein CASSLKTSGRARDEQFF.

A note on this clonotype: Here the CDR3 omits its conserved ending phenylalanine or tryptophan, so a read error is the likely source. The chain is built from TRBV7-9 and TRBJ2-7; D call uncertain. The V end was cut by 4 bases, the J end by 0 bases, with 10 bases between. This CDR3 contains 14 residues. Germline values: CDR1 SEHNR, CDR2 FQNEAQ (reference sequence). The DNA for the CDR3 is TGTGCCAGCAGCTCCGGACGGGCCTCCTACGAGCAGTACATC. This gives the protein CASSSGRASYEQYI.

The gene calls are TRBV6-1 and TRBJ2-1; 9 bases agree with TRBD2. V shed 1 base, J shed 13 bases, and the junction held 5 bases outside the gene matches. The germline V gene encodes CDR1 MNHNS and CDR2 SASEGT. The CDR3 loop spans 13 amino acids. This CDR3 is CASSEVVAGDQFF. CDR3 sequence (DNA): TGTGCCAGCAGTGAAGTGGTAGCGGGAGATCAGTTCTTC.

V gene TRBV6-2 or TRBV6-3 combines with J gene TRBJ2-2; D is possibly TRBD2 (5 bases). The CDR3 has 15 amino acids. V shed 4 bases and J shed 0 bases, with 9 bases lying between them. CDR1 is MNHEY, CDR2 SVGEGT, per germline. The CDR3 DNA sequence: TGTGCCAGCAGTTTCACGGGGTCGAACACCGGGGAGCTGTTTTTT. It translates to CASSFTGSNTGELFF.

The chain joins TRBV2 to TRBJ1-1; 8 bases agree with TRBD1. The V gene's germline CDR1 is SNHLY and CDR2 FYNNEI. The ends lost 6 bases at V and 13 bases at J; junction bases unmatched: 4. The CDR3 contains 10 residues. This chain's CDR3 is CASRDREVFF. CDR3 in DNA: TGTGCCAGCAGGGACAGGGAGGTTTTCTTT.

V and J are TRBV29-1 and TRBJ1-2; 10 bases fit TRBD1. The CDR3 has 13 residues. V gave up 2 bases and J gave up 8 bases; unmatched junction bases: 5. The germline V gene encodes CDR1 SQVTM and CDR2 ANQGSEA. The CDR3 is CSVEQTGGGGYTF. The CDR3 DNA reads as TGCAGCGTTGAACAGACAGGGGGCGGAGGCTACACCTTC.

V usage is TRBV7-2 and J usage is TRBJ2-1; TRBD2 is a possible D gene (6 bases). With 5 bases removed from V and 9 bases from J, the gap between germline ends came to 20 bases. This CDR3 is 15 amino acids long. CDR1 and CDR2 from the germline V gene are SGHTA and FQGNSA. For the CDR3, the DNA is TGTGCCAGCAGCCCGAGCTCCCCGGGAGTAACTGAGCAGTTCTTC. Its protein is CASSPSSPGVTEQFF.

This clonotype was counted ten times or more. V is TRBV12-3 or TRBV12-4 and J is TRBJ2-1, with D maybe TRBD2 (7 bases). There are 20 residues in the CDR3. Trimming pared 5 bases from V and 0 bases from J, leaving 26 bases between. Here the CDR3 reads CASSPWGGRSPFSSYNEQFF. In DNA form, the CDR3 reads TGTGCCAGCAGTCCCTGGGGGGGCCGCTCCCCTTTTAGCTCCTACAATGAGCAGTTCTTC.

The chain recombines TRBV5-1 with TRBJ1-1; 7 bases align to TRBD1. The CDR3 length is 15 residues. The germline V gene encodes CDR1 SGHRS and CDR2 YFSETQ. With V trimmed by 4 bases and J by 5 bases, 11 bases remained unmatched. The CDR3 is CASSPGDSQGTEAFF. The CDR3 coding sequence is TGCGCCAGCAGCCCGGGGGACAGCCAGGGGACTGAAGCTTTCTTT.

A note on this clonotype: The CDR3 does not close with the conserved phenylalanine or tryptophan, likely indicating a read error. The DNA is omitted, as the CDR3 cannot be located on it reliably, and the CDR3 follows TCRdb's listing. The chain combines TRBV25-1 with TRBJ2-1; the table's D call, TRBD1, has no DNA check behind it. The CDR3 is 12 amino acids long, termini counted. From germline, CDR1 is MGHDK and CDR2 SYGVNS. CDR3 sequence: CASSEGDRVPSI.

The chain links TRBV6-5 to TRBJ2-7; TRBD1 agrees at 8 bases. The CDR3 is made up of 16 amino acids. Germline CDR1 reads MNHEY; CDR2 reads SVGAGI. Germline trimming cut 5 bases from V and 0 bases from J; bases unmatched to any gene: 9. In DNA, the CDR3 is TGTGCCAGCAGTGCGTTGACAGGGGCCAGCTCCTACGAGCAGTACTTC. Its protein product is CASSALTGASSYEQYF.